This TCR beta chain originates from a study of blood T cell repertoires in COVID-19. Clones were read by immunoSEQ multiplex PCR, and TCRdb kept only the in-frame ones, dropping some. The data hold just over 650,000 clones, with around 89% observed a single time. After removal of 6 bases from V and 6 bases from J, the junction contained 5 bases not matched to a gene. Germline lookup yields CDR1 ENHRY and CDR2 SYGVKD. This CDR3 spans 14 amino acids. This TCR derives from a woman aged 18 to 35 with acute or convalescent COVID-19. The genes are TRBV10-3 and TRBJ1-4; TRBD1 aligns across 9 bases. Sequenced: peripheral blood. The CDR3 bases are TGTGCCATCAGCCCGACAGGGGGGGATGAAAAACTGTTTTTT. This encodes CAISPTGGDEKLFF.